Below, 2 T cell receptor beta chains from the same sample are listed, as sequenced in a study of control samples from healthy donors and cancer patients. TCRdb's table, derived via immunoSEQ multiplex PCR, lists solely in-frame clones and lacks some. The data contain 80,000 to 100,000 clones, 80% to 90% of them singletons. The sequenced sample consisted of blood. The receptors come from a man younger than 40 in good health.

As for this clone: A junction end diverges from the germline sequence, so it may reflect a read error. J is TRBJ2-7 and V is TRBV5-1; D is unresolved. Germline V CDR1 and CDR2: SGHRS, YFSETQ. The CDR3 runs to 12 residues. CDR3 in amino acids: CASSTYGNERYF. Written as DNA, the CDR3 is TGCGCCAGCAGCACGTACGGCAACGAGCGGTACTTC.

About this clone itself: The junction differs from germline at one of its ends, possibly a read error. The V gene is TRBV24-1, the J gene TRBJ2-2; TRBD2 matches at 7 bases. The CDR3 extends over 14 amino acids. Germline loops: CDR1 KGHDR, CDR2 SFDVKD. The CDR3 DNA follows: TGTGCCACCAGTGCTTTGCGGGAGCCCGGGGAGCTGTTTTTT. Translated, it gives CATSALREPGELFF.